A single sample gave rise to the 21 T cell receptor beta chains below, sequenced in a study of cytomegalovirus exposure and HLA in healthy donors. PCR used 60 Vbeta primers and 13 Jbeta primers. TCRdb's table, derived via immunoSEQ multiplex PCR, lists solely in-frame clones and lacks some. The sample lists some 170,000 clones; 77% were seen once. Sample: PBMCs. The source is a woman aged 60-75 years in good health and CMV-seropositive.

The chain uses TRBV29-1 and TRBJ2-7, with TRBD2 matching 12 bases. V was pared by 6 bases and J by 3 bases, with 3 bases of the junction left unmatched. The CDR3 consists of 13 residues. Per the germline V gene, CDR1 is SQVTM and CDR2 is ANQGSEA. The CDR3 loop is CSVQLAGGYEQYF. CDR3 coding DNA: TGCAGCGTCCAACTAGCGGGGGGCTACGAGCAGTACTTC.

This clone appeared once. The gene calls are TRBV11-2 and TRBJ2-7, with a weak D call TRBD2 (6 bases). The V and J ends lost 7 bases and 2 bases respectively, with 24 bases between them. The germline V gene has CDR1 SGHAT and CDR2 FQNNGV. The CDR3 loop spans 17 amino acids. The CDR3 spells CASTPVRWRGRAYEQYF. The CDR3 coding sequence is TGTGCCAGCACCCCCGTACGGTGGCGGGGACGGGCCTACGAGCAGTACTTC.

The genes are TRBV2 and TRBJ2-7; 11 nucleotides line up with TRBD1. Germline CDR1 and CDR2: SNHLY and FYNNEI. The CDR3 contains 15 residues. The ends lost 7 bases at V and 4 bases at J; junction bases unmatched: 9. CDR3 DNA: TGTGCCAGCAACGACGGGGACAGGGGGGTTTACGAGCAGTACTTC. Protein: CASNDGDRGVYEQYF.

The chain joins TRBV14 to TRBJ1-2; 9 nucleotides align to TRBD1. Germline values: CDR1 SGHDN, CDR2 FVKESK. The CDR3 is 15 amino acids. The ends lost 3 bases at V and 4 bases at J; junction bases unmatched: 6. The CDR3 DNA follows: TGTGCCAGCAGCCAGGTGGACAGGGGCGTCTATGGCTACACCTTC. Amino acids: CASSQVDRGVYGYTF. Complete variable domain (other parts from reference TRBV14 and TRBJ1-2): EAGVTQFPSHSVIEKGQTVTLRCDPISGHDNLYWYRRVMGKEIKFLLHFVKESKQDESGMPNNRFLAERTGGTYSTLKVQPAELEDSGVYFCASSQVDRGVYGYTFGSGTRLTVV.

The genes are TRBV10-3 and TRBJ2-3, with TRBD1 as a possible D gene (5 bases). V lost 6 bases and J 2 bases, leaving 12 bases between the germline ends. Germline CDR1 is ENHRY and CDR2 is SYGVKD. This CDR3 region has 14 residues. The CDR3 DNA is TGTGCCATCAGATACCAGGGCAACACAGATACGCAGTATTTT. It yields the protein CAIRYQGNTDTQYF.

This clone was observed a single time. Here the CDR3 DNA reads TGTGCCAGCAATCCCCCGGAGGCCTACGAGCAGTACTTC. Its translation is CASNPPEAYEQYF. The V call is TRBV28, the J call TRBJ2-7; the D gene is possibly TRBD2 (5 bases). This CDR3 has 13 amino acids. Trimming removed 7 bases at V and 2 bases at J, with 12 bases between. CDR1 is MDHEN, CDR2 SYDVKM, per germline.

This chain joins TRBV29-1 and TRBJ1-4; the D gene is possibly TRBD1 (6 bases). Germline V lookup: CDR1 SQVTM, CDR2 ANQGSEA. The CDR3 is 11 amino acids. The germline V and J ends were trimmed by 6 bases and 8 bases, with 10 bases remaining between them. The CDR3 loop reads CSVGHREKLFF. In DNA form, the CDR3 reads TGCAGCGTGGGACATCGCGAAAAACTGTTTTTT.

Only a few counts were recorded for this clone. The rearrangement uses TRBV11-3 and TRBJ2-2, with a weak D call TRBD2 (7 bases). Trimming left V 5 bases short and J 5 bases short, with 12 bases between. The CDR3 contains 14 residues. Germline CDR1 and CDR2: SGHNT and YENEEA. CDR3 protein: CASSGGRGTGELFF. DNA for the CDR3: TGTGCCAGCAGCGGTGGGAGGGGGACCGGGGAGCTGTTTTTT.

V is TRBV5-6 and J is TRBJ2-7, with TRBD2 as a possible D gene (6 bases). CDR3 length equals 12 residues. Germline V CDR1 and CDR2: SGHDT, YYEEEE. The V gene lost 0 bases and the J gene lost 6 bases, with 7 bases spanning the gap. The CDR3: CASSLGGGEQYF. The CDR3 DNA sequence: TGTGCCAGCAGCTTGGGGGGAGGCGAGCAGTACTTC. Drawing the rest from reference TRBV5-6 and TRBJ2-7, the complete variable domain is DAGVTQSPTHLIKTRGQQVTLRCSPKSGHDTVSWYQQALGQGPQFIFQYYEEEERQRGNFPDRFSGHQFPNYSSELNVNALLLGDSALYLCASSLGGGEQYFGPGTRLTVT.

CDR3 amino acids: CASSDSMAGDTEAFF. The CDR3 DNA reads TGTGCCAGCAGTGATTCTATGGCCGGGGACACTGAAGCTTTCTTT. The chain couples TRBV28 to TRBJ1-1, with D unresolved. The CDR3 totals 15 residues. In germline, CDR1 is MDHEN, CDR2 SYDVKM. V was trimmed by 5 bases and J by 3 bases, leaving 16 bases between them.

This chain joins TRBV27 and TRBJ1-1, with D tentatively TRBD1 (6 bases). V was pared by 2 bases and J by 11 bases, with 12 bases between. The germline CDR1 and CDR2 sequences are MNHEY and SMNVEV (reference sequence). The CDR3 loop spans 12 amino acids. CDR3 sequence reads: CASSLPRGGAFF. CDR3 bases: TGTGCCAGCAGTTTACCCAGGGGAGGGGCTTTCTTT.

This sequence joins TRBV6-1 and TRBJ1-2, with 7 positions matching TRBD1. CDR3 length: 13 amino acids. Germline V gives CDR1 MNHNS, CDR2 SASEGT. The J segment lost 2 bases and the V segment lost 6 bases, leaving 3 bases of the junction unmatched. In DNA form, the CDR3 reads TGTGCCAGCAGGCCACAGGGGAACTATGGCTACACCTTC. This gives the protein CASRPQGNYGYTF.

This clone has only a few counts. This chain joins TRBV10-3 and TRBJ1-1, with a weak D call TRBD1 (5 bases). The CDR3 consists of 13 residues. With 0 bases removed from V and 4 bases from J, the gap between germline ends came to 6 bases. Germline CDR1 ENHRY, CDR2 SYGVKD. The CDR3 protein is CAISESGGTEAFF. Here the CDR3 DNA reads TGTGCCATCAGTGAGTCGGGGGGCACTGAAGCTTTCTTT.

This chain's CDR3 is CASSARLGGSGNTIYF. The CDR3 region has the DNA TGTGCCAGCAGCGCCCGTCTTGGGGGGTCTGGAAACACCATATATTTT. The chain employs TRBV9 and TRBJ1-3; possibly TRBD1 for D (5 bases). Per germline, CDR1 SGDLS and CDR2 YYNGEE. V lost 3 bases to trimming and J lost 1 base, with 14 bases between them. CDR3 size: 16 residues.

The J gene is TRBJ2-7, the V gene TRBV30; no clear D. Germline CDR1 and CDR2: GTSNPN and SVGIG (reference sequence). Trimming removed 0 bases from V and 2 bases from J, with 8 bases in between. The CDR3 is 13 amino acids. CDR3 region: CAWSVRVTYEQYF. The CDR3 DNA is TGTGCCTGGAGTGTACGGGTAACCTACGAGCAGTACTTC.

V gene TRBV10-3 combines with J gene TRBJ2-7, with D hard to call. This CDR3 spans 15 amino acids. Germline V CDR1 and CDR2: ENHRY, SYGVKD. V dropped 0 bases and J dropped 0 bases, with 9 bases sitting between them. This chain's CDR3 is CAISESLDLSYEQYF. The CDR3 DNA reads TGTGCCATCAGTGAGTCGTTAGATCTCTCCTACGAGCAGTACTTC.

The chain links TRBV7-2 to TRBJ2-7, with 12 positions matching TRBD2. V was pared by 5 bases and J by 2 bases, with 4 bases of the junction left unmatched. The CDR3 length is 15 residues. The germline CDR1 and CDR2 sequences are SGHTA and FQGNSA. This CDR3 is CASSPGLAGTYEQYF. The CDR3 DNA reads TGTGCCAGCAGCCCAGGACTAGCGGGAACCTACGAGCAGTACTTC. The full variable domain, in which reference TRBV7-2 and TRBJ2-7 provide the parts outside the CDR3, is GAGVSQSPSNKVTEKGKDVELRCDPISGHTALYWYRQSLGQGLEFLIYFQGNSAPDKSGLPSDRFSAERTGGSVSTLTIQRTQQEDSAVYLCASSPGLAGTYEQYFGPGTRLTVT.

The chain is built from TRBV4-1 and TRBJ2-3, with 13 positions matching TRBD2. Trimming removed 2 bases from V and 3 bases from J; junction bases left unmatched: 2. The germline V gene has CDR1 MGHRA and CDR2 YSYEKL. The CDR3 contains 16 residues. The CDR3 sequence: CASSQRLAGGTDTQYF. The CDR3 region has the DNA TGCGCCAGCAGCCAACGACTAGCGGGGGGAACAGATACGCAGTATTTT.

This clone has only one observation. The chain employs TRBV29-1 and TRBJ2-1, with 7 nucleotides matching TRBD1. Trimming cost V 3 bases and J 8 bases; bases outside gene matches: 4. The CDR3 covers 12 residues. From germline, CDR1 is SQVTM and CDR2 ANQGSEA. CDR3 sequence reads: CSVDRGLDEQFF. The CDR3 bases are TGCAGCGTTGACAGGGGGTTGGATGAGCAGTTCTTC.

The CDR3: CAISEGGLSSYNEQFF. The DNA of the CDR3 is TGTGCCATCAGTGAGGGCGGGTTGAGCTCCTACAATGAGCAGTTCTTC. V and J are TRBV10-3 and TRBJ2-1; tentatively, D is TRBD2 (5 bases). Between the trimmed V and J ends, which lost 2 bases and 0 bases, there was a span of 11 bases. This CDR3 region has 16 residues. CDR1 is ENHRY and CDR2 is SYGVKD in the germline V gene.

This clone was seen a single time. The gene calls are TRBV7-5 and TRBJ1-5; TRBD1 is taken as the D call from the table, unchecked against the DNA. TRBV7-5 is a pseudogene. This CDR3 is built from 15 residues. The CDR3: CARSNPGQGGQPQHF. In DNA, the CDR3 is TGTGCCAGAAGCAACCCGGGACAGGGTGGTCAGCCCCAGCATTTT.